Here is one T cell receptor (beta chain) with its context. These data are taken from a study of CD8 T cells in Susac syndrome. RNA totalling about 0.45 to 1 ug underwent reverse transcription with random hexamers. TCRdb called the immunoSEQ multiplex PCR reads again in MiXCR, with one record for every CDR3 protein. This sample has about 210,000 distinct CDR3 sequences; roughly 92% occur once, and the top ten carry 0.09% to 0.12%. This TCR was recovered from a human donor in good health. Material for sequencing was CD4+ T cells from PBMCs.

The DNA of the CDR3 is TGTGCCAGCAGCCTAAGACAGGTGTGGGACGAGCAGTACGTC. Its protein product is CASSLRQVWDEQYV. The chain joins TRBV14 to TRBJ2-7; D is perhaps TRBD1 (6 bases). Looked up from germline, CDR1 is SGHDN and CDR2 is FVKESK. The CDR3 length is 14 residues. The V gene lost 4 bases and the J gene lost 5 bases, with 15 bases spanning the gap.